This TCR beta chain appears in the sequencing data of a study of blood T cell repertoires in COVID-19 (dated by TCRdb to the early 2020s). At the level of the whole study: Samples covering the acute and convalescent phases of COVID-19 were provided by collaborators in the United States, Italy and Spain. Nearly every sample came with metadata listing a de-identified subject ID, COVID-19 status, age in years and sex. The repertoires were released in a freely available public database meant as a resource for research on the immune response to SARS-CoV-2. The material from the prospective study consisted of cDNA or gDNA derived from T cells, B-cell-depleted T cells, or PBMCs. The samples were drawn from the first 160 participants of the ongoing ImmuneRACE study and from 950 to 1,500 subjects provided by 6 global collaborators. Where available, HLA class I and class II types were obtained from metadata supplied by the sample provider rather than from assay-based typing. Deeply sampled blood TCRbeta repertoires from subjects exposed to, actively infected with, or recovered from COVID-19 were included in the dataset. Study-wide findings and limitations: Clinical and demographic metadata were provided uncurated, with the amount varying by source and participant.

A note on this clone: What this receptor recognizes is not known. There are no base qualities to consult, and no much larger clone falls within one base.

The immunoSEQ Assay, a bias-controlled multiplex PCR, was used to amplify TCRbeta CDR3 regions from genomic DNA. For the original study's pipeline: The number of nucleated cells in each sample was estimated by amplification of reference gene primers within the assay. To quantify the absolute abundance of each unique TCRbeta CDR3 rearrangement, sequence reads were collapsed and filtered. Productive Simpson clonality was computed per sample as the square root of Simpson's diversity index over productive rearrangements. TCRdb retrieved this table from immuneACCESS and kept in-frame rearrangements only. Not all clones are present; in checked studies, unresolved V genes account for under half, and no reason is known for the remainder. V and J calls and clone size follow that table, whereas D and trimming were derived from the DNA. The sample profile shows more than 95,000 clones; 92% of them were found once. Approximately 2% of the sample comes from the top ten.

The CDR3, from cysteine to phenylalanine, totals 13 residues. This entry keeps only the CDR3 DNA: 39 bases, framed from base 1. The germline ends are 8 bases apart after V is trimmed by 2 bases and J by 3 bases. Based on the germline V gene, the CDR1 and CDR2 sequences are SGHTA and FQGNSA. At one collaborating source in Seattle, patients were enrolled during active infection and were followed longitudinally through the course of disease. The collaborating institutions used their own protocols to collect whole blood in K2EDTA tubes. Collaborator samples were shipped for TCRbeta analysis as frozen whole blood, isolated PBMCs, or DNA extracted from either sample type.

The sample comprised peripheral blood. The rearranged segments are TRBV7-2 and TRBJ2-7; the best D guess is TRBD1, with 5 bases matching. The receptor was isolated from a man aged 45-65 years with COVID-19, enrolled during active disease. This receptor has the CDR3 CASSLRGNYEQYF. The DNA reads TGTGCCAGCAGCTTAAGGGGAAACTACGAGCAGTACTTC.